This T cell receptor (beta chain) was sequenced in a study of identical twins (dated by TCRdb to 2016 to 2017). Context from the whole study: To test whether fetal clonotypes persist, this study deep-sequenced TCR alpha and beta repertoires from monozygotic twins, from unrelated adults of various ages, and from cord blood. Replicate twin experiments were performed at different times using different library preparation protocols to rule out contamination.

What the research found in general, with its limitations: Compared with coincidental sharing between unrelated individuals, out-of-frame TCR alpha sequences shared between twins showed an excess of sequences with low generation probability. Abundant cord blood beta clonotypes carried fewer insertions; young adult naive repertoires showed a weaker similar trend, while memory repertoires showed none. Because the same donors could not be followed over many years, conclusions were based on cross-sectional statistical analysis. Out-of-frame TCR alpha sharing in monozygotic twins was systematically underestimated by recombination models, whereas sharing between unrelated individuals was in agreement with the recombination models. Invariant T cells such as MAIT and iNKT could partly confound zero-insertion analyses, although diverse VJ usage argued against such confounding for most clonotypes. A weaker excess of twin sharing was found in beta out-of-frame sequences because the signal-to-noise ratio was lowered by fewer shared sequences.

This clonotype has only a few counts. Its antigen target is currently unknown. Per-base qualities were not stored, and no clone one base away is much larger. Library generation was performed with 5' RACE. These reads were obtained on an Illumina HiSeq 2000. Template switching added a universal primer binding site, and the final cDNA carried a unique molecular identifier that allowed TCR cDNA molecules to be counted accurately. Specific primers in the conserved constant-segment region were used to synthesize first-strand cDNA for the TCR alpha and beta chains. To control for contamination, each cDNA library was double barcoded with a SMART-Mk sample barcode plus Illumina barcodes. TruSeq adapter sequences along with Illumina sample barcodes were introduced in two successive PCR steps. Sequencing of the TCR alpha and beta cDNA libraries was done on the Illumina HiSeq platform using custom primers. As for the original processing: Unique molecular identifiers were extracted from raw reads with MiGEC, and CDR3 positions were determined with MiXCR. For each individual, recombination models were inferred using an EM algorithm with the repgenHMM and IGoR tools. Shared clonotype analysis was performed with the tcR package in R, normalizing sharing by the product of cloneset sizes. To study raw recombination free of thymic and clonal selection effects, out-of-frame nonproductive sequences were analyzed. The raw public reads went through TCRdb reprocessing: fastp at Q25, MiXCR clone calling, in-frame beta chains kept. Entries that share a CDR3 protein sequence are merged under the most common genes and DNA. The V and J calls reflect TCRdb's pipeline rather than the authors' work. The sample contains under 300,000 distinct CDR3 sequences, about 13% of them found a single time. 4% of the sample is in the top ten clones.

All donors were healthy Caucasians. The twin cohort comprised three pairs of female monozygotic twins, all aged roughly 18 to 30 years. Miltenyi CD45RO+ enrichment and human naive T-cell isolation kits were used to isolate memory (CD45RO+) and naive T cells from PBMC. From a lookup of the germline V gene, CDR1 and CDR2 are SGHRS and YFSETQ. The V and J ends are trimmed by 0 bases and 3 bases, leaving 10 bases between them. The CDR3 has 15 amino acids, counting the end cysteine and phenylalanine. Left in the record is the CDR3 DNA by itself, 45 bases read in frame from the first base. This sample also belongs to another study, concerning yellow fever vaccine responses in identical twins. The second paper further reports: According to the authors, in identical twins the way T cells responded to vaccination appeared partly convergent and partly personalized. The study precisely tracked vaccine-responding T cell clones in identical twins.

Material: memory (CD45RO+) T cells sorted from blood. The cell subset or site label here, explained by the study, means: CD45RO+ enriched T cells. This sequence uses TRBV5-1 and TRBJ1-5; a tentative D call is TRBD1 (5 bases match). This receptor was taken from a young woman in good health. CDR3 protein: CASSLERTLNQPQHF. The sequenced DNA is TGCGCCAGCAGCTTGGAGAGGACACTCAATCAGCCCCAGCATTTT.